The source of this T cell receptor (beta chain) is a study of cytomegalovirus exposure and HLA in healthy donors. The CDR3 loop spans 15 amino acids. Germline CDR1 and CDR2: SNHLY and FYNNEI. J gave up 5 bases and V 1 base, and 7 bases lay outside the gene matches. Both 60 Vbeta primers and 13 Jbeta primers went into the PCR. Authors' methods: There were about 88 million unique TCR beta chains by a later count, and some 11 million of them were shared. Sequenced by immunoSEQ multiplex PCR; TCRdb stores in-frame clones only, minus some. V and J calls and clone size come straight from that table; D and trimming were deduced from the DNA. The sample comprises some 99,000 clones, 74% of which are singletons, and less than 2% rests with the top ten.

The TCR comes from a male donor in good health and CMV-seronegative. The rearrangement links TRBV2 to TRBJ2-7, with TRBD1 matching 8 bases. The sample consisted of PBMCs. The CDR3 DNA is TGTGCCAGCAGTGAAGAAGGACAGGGATTCCACGAGCAGTACTTC. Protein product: CASSEEGQGFHEQYF.